This T cell receptor beta chain was sequenced during a study of blood T cell repertoires in COVID-19. Remarks on this clone: Other DNA sequences in this specimen translate into the identical CDR3.

Libraries were prepared by immunoSEQ multiplex PCR; TCRdb keeps only in-frame clonotypes and omits some of them. The table includes 90,000 to 120,000 clones, under 80% detected once. This CDR3 is 14 amino acids long. Germline V gene data show CDR1 as SGHRS and CDR2 as YFSETQ. V was cut by 0 bases and J by 2 bases, with 6 bases left in between. Sequenced input: peripheral blood. The chain employs TRBV5-1 and TRBJ1-5, with unresolved D. This clonotype originated in a man aged 70 or older with active or convalescent COVID-19. The CDR3 is CASSLEGGNQPQHF. The CDR3 nucleotides are TGCGCCAGCAGCTTGGAGGGAGGCAATCAGCCCCAGCATTTT. The variable domain in full, with the rest retrieved from reference TRBV5-1 and TRBJ1-5, is KAGVTQTPRYLIKTRGQQVTLSCSPISGHRSVSWYQQTPGQGLQFLFEYFSETQRNKGNFPGRFSGRQFSNSRSEMNVSTLELGDSALYLCASSLEGGNQPQHFGDGTRLSIL.